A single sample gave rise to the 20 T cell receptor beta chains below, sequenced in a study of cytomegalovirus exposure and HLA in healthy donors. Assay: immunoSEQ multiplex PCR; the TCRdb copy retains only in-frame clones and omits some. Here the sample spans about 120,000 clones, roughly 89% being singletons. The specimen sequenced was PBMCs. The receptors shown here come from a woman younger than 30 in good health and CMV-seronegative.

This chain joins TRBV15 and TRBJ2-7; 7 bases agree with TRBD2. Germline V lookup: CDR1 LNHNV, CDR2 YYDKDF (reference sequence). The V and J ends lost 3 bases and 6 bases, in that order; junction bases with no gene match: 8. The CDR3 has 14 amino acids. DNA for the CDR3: TGTGCCACCAGCAGTCGACTAGCCGGGTCCGAGCAGTACTTC. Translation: CATSSRLAGSEQYF. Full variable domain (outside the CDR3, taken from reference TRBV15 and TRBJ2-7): DAMVIQNPRYQVTQFGKPVTLSCSQTLNHNVMYWYQQKSSQAPKLLFHYYDKDFNNEADTPDNFQSRRPNTSFCFLDIRSPGLGDTAMYLCATSSRLAGSEQYFGPGTRLTVT.

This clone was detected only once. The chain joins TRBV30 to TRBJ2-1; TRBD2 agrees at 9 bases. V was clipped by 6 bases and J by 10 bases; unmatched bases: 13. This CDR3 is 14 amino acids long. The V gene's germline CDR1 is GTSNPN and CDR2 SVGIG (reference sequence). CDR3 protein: CACLAGVGRGEQFF. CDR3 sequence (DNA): TGTGCCTGCTTAGCGGGGGTGGGCCGGGGCGAGCAGTTCTTC.

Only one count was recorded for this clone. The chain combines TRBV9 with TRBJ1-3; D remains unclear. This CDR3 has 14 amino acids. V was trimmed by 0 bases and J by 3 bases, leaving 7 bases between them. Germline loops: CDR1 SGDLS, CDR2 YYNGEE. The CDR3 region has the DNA TGTGCCAGCAGCGTAGCGTCAGTTGGAAACACCATATATTTT. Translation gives CASSVASVGNTIYF. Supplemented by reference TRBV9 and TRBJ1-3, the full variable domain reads DSGVTQTPKHLITATGQRVTLRCSPRSGDLSVYWYQQSLDQGLQFLIQYYNGEERAKGNILERFSAQQFPDLHSELNLSSLELGDSALYFCASSVASVGNTIYFGEGSWLTVV.

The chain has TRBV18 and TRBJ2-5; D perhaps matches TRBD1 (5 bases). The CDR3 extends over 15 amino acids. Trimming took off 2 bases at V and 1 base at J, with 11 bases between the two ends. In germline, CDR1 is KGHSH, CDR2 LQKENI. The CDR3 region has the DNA TGTGCCAGCTCACCAAGGGGCGGAGCCCAAGAGACCCAGTACTTC. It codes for CASSPRGGAQETQYF.

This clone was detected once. Written as DNA, the CDR3 is TGCAGCGTTGAGGAAGGGAGTGCGGCTTTCTCCAATGAGCAGTTCTTC. It encodes CSVEEGSAAFSNEQFF. J is TRBJ2-1 and V is TRBV29-1, with D possibly matching TRBD2 (5 bases). This CDR3 is 16 amino acids long. In germline, CDR1 is SQVTM, CDR2 ANQGSEA. Deletions cut 3 bases from V and 6 bases from J, with 21 bases between.

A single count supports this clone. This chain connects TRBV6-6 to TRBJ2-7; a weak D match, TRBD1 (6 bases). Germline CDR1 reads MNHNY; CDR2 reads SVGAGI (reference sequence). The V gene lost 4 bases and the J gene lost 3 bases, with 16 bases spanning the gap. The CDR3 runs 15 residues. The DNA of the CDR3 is TGTGCCAGCAGTTCACCCGGGGACACCCTCTACGAGCAGTACTTC. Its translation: CASSSPGDTLYEQYF.

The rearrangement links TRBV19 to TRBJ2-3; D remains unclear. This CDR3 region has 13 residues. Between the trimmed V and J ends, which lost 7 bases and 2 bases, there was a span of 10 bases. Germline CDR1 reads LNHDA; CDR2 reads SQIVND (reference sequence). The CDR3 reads CASTELFTDTQYF. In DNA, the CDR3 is TGTGCCAGTACTGAGTTGTTCACAGATACGCAGTATTTT.

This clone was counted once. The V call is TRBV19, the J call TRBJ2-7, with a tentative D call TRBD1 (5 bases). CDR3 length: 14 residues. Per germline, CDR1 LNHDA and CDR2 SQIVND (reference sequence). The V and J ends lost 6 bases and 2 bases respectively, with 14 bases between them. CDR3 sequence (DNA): TGTGCCAGTAGCCTTACAGGACGGCCCTACGAGCAGTACTTC. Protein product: CASSLTGRPYEQYF.

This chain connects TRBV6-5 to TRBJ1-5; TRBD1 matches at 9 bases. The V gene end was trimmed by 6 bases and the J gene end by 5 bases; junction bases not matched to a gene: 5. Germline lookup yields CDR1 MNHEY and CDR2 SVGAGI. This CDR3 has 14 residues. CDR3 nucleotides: TGTGCCAGCAGAGAGACAGGGGGTGATCAGCCCCAGCATTTT. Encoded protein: CASRETGGDQPQHF.

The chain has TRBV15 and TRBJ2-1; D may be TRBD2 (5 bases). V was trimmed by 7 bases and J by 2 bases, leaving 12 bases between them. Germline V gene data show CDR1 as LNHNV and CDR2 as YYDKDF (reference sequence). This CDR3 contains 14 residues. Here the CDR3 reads CATTAALTYNEQFF. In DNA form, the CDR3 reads TGTGCCACCACAGCGGCGCTCACCTACAATGAGCAGTTCTTC.

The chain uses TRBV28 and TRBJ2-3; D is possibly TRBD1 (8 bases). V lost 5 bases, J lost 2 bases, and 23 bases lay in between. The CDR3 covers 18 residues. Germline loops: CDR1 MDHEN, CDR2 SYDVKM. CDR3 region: CASSLGQGGDVFTDTQYF. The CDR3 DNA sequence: TGTGCCAGCAGTCTCGGACAGGGAGGGGACGTTTTCACAGATACGCAGTATTTT. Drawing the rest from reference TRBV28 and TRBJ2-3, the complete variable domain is DVKVTQSSRYLVKRTGEKVFLECVQDMDHENMFWYRQDPGLGLRLIYFSYDVKMKEKGDIPEGYSVSREKKERFSLILESASTNQTSMYLCASSLGQGGDVFTDTQYFGPGTRLTVL.

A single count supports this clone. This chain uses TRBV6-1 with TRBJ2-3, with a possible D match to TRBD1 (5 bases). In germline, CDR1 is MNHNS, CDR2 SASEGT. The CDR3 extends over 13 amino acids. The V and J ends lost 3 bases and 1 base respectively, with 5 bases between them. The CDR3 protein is CASSDRGTDTQYF. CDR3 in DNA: TGTGCCAGCAGTGACAGGGGCACAGATACGCAGTATTTT.

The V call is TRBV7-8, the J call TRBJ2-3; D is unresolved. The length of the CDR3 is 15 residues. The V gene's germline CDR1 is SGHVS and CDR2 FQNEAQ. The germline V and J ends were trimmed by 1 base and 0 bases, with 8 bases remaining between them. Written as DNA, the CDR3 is TGTGCCAGCAGCTTAGATACAGTTAGCACAGATACGCAGTATTTT. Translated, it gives CASSLDTVSTDTQYF.

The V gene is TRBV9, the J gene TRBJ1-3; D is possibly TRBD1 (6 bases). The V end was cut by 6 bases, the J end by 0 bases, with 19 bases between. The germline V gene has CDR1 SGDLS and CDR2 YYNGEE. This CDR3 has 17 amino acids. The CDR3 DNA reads TGTGCCAGCATCCTTTTGACAGGAGAAAGCTCTGGAAACACCATATATTTT. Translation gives CASILLTGESSGNTIYF.

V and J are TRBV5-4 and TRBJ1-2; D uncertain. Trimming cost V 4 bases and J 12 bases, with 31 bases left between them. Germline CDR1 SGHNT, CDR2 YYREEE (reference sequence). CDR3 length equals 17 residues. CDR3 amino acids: CASSNYLADRSLLGDTF. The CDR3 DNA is TGTGCCAGCAGCAACTACCTAGCCGACCGTTCGCTCCTTGGGGACACCTTC.

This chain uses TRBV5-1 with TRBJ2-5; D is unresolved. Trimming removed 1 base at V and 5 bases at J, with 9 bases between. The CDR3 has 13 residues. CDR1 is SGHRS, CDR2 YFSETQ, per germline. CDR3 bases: TGCGCCAGCAGCTTGTTTTTCTTGGAGACCCAGTACTTC. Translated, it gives CASSLFFLETQYF.

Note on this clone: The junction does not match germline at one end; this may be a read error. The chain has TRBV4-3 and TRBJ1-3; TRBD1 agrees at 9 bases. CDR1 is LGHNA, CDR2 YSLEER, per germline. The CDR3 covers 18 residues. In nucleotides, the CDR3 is TGCGCCAGCAGCGAAGATCCCAGGACAGGGGACTCTGGAAACACCATATATTTT. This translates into CASSEDPRTGDSGNTIYF.

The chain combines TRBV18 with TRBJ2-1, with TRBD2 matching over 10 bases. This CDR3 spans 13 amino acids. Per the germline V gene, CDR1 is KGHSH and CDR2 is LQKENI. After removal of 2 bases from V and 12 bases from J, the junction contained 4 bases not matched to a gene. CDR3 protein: CASSPSGGAGQFF. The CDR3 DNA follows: TGTGCCAGCTCACCAAGCGGGGGGGCCGGGCAGTTCTTC.

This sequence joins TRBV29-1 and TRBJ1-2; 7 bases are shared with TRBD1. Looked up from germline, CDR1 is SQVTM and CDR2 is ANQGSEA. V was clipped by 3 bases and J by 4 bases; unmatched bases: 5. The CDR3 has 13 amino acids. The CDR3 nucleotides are TGCAGCGTTGATGTGGGACAGACCTATGGCTACACCTTC. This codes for CSVDVGQTYGYTF.

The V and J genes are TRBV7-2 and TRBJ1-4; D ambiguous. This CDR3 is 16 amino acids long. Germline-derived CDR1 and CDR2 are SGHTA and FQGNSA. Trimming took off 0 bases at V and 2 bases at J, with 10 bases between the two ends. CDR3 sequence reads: CASSLATGFTNEKLFF. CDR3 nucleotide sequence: TGTGCCAGCAGCTTAGCTACGGGGTTTACTAATGAAAAACTGTTTTTT. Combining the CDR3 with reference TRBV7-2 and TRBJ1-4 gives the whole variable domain GAGVSQSPSNKVTEKGKDVELRCDPISGHTALYWYRQSLGQGLEFLIYFQGNSAPDKSGLPSDRFSAERTGGSVSTLTIQRTQQEDSAVYLCASSLATGFTNEKLFFGSGTQLSVL.